Here is one T cell receptor beta chain with its context. The target antigen is unknown. Germline CDR1 is SGHRS and CDR2 is YFSETQ. V was shortened by 1 base and J by 3 bases, with 11 bases between the two germline ends. The CDR3 runs 15 residues. The data originate from a study of T cells after yellow fever vaccination. Background on the study: Researchers used SMART-Seq v4 Ultra Low Input to prepare fractions that had low cell numbers. General study findings and limits: Weaker overall was a secondary response that nonetheless peaked faster, on day 5 versus 15. Reappearance after the booster was seen for most primary-vaccination clones, at around 95% CD4 and 75% to 90% CD8.

5'RACE template switching produced TCR cDNA carrying a universal primer site and UMIs. A single record per CDR3 protein comes from TCRdb applying MiXCR to the 5' RACE reads. The sample records 300,000 to 400,000 distinct CDR3 sequences, over 8.5% being singletons. The TCR originated in a man between 18 and 35 years old who received the YFV17D yellow fever vaccine. The chain employs TRBV5-1 and TRBJ1-5; D gene uncertain. The sample here was CD4+ T cells sorted from PBMCs, taken 45 days after the yellow fever booster vaccination. The DNA for the CDR3 is TGCGCCAGCAGCTTGTTTGGCAGCTTCAATCAGCCCCAGCATTTT. It yields the protein CASSLFGSFNQPQHF. The full variable domain, rest sourced from reference TRBV5-1 and TRBJ1-5, is KAGVTQTPRYLIKTRGQQVTLSCSPISGHRSVSWYQQTPGQGLQFLFEYFSETQRNKGNFPGRFSGRQFSNSRSEMNVSTLELGDSALYLCASSLFGSFNQPQHFGDGTRLSIL.